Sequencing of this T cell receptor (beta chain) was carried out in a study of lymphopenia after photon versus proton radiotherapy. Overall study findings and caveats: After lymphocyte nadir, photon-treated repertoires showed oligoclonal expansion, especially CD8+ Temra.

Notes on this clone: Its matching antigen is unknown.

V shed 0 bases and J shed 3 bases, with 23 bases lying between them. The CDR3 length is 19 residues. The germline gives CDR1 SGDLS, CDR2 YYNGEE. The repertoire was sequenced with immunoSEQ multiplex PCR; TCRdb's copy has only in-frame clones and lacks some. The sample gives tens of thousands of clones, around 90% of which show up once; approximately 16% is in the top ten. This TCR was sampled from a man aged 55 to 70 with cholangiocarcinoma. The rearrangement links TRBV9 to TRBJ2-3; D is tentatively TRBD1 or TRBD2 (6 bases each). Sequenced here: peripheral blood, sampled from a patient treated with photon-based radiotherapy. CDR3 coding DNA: TGTGCCAGCAGCGTAGGTCCCCCCACGGGGGCCTCCGCTACAGATACGCAGTATTTT. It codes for CASSVGPPTGASATDTQYF.